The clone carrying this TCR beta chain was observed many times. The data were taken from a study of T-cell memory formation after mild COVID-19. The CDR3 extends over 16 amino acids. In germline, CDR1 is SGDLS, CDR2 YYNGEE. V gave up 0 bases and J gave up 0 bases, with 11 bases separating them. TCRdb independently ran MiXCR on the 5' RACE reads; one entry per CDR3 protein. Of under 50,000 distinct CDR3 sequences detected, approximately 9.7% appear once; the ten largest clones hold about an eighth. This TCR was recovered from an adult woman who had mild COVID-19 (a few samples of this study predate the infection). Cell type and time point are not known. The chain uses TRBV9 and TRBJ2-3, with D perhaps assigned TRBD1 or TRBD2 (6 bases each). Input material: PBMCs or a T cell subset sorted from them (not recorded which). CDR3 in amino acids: CASSVGGARSTDTQYF. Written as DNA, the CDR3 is TGTGCCAGCAGCGTAGGGGGGGCAAGGAGCACAGATACGCAGTATTTT.